These T cell receptor beta chains were read from a single sample in a study of PD-1 blockade in classical Hodgkin lymphoma. TCRdb's table, derived via immunoSEQ multiplex PCR, lists solely in-frame clones and lacks some. The repertoire holds 98,000 or so clones, with roughly nine tenths as singletons. Sequenced here: peripheral blood mononuclear cells (PBMCs), sampled before the second cycle of nivolumab. Receptors originate from a human donor with classical Hodgkin lymphoma. Each CDR3 is given with its conserved first and last residue. The order of the fields is D gene, clone size, V gene, J gene, CDR3 protein, CDR3 DNA. The D gene is left open where the match is weak. Size values are once, few and many counts, or a class for expanded clones, and some rows have none.

TRBD1,NA,TRBV6-1,TRBJ2-7,CASSVSGQGRYEQYF,TGTGCCAGCAGTGTTTCGGGACAGGGGCGATACGAGCAGTACTTC
TRBD2,NA,TRBV6-5,TRBJ2-7,CASSFRPTSVDEQYF,TGTGCCAGCAGTTTCAGACCGACTAGCGTCGACGAGCAGTACTTC
NA,NA,TRBV6-5,TRBJ2-7,CASSYSWGPYEQYF,TGTGCCAGCAGTTACAGCTGGGGGCCCTACGAGCAGTACTTC
NA,few,TRBV7-9,TRBJ2-7,CASSNQGGEQYF,TGTGCCAGCAGCAACCAGGGTGGCGAGCAGTACTTC
TRBD1,few,TRBV14,TRBJ2-5,CASSRDRGRETQYF,TGTGCCAGCAGCCGGGACAGGGGAAGGGAGACCCAGTACTTC
NA,NA,TRBV19,TRBJ1-2,CASSIVGENYGYTF,TGTGCCAGTAGTATAGTTGGGGAAAACTATGGCTACACCTTC
NA,NA,TRBV21-1,TRBJ1-5,CASLTQTNQPQHF,TGTGCCAGCTTGACCCAAACCAATCAGCCCCAGCATTTT
NA,few,TRBV27,TRBJ1-5,CASRPDRERQPQHF,TGTGCCAGCAGACCGGACCGCGAGCGTCAGCCCCAGCATTTT
TRBD2,NA,TRBV28,TRBJ2-1,CASSLGAGGPPYDEQFF,TGTGCCAGCAGTTTAGGGGCGGGGGGCCCCCCATATGATGAGCAGTTCTTC
NA,NA,TRBV5-6,TRBJ2-3,CASSRGRSTDTQYF,TGTGCCAGCAGCCGGGGGAGGAGCACAGATACGCAGTATTTT
NA,NA,TRBV10-3,TRBJ1-5,CAISESTVLNQPQHF,TGTGCCATCAGTGAGTCGACAGTCCTCAATCAGCCCCAGCATTTT
NA,once,TRBV6-4,TRBJ2-6,CASSDSGQPTLSSGANVLTF,TGTGCCAGCAGTGACTCCGGACAACCAACTTTATCCTCTGGGGCCAACGTCCTGACTTTC
NA,once,TRBV7-9,TRBJ1-2,CASSFGTFSGYTF,TGTGCCAGCAGCTTCGGGACCTTCTCAGGCTACACCTTC
NA,NA,TRBV28,TRBJ2-6,CASSFISSGANVLTF,TGTGCCAGCAGTTTTATTTCCTCTGGGGCCAACGTCCTGACTTTC
TRBD2,NA,TRBV7-8,TRBJ2-7,CASSARLAGGSYEQYF,TGTGCCAGCAGCGCCAGACTAGCGGGAGGGTCCTACGAGCAGTACTTC
TRBD2,NA,TRBV19,TRBJ2-7,CASSIGTSGREYEQYF,TGTGCCAGTAGTATAGGGACTAGCGGGAGAGAATACGAGCAGTACTTC
NA,NA,TRBV9,TRBJ2-1,CASSTRTGVGNEQFF,TGTGCCAGCAGCACACGAACGGGGGTGGGCAATGAGCAGTTCTTC
NA,NA,TRBV2,TRBJ1-5,CASTPGIVGGNQPQHF,TGTGCCAGCACCCCGGGGATCGTGGGCGGCAATCAGCCCCAGCATTTT
TRBD1,NA,TRBV27,TRBJ1-6,CASSLTDRADSYNSPLHF,TGTGCCAGCAGTTTAACGGACAGGGCAGACTCCTATAATTCACCCCTCCACTTT
NA,NA,TRBV15,TRBJ2-5,CATSTLIQETQYF,TGTGCCACCAGCACCCTAATCCAAGAGACCCAGTACTTC
TRBD1,NA,TRBV7-9,TRBJ2-1,CASSGGQGVSNEQFF,TGTGCCAGCAGCGGCGGACAGGGGGTTTCCAATGAGCAGTTCTTC
NA,once,TRBV5-8,TRBJ2-5,CASSLSGGRYQETQYF,TGTGCCAGCAGCTTGTCAGGAGGCCGCTACCAAGAGACCCAGTACTTC
NA,NA,TRBV29-1,TRBJ1-1,CSVEKSGVGTEAFF,TGCAGCGTTGAAAAGTCGGGGGTGGGCACTGAAGCTTTCTTT
NA,NA,TRBV11-2,TRBJ1-3,CASSLPSSGNTIYF,TGTGCCAGCAGCTTACCGAGCTCTGGAAACACCATATATTTT
NA,once,TRBV7-6,TRBJ1-2,CASSLGGATSPDYGYTF,TGTGCCAGCAGCTTAGGGGGGGCAACATCGCCGGACTATGGCTACACCTTC
NA,once,TRBV6-1,TRBJ1-4,CASSDRDNGRTEKLFF,TGTGCCAGCAGTGACCGGGACAATGGGCGAACTGAAAAACTGTTTTTT
TRBD2,NA,TRBV7-9,TRBJ2-5,CASSLDRTSGTETQYF,TGTGCCAGCAGCTTAGATAGGACTAGCGGGACGGAGACCCAGTACTTC
TRBD2,once,TRBV27,TRBJ2-1,CASSLRTSGRGNEQFF,TGTGCCAGCAGTCTCCGGACTAGCGGGAGGGGCAATGAGCAGTTCTTC
NA,NA,TRBV5-1,TRBJ2-5,CASSLGSSGVQETQYF,TGCGCCAGCAGCTTGGGTAGTAGCGGAGTCCAAGAGACCCAGTACTTC
NA,NA,TRBV19,TRBJ1-2,CASSMPTGRASYGYTF,TGTGCCAGTAGTATGCCCACAGGGAGGGCTAGCTATGGCTACACCTTC
NA,NA,TRBV25-1,TRBJ1-4,CASSERPGEPNEKLFF,TGTGCCAGCAGTGAACGTCCCGGGGAGCCTAATGAAAAACTGTTTTTT
NA,NA,TRBV19,TRBJ1-1,CASSTYDKNTEAFF,TGTGCCAGTAGTACCTACGACAAGAACACTGAAGCTTTCTTT
NA,NA,TRBV6-5,TRBJ1-2,CASSSGGAAKAF,TGTGCCAGCAGCTCGGGGGGGGCCGCGAAGGCCTTC
NA,NA,TRBV6-6,TRBJ2-3,CASSLTDTQYF,TGTGCCAGCAGTCTAACCGATACGCAGTATTTT
NA,NA,TRBV18,TRBJ2-1,CASSQQGNSGDEQFF,TGTGCCAGCTCACAACAGGGAAATAGCGGCGATGAGCAGTTCTTC
TRBD2,NA,TRBV19,TRBJ2-1,CASSYDGTSGSIRTYNEQFF,TGTGCCAGTAGCTATGACGGGACTAGCGGGAGCATTCGGACCTACAATGAGCAGTTCTTC
NA,NA,TRBV21-1,TRBJ2-5,CASSSWTDETQYF,TGTGCCAGCAGCAGCTGGACAGATGAGACCCAGTACTTC
TRBD1,NA,TRBV28,TRBJ1-1,CASRTLGQGNTEAFF,TGTGCCAGCAGGACTTTAGGACAGGGGAACACTGAAGCTTTCTTT
NA,NA,TRBV28,TRBJ2-7,CASSLGGKDDEQYF,TGTGCCAGCAGTTTAGGAGGGAAGGACGACGAGCAGTACTTC
TRBD1,NA,TRBV4-1,TRBJ1-2,CASSPIPRGRGSYGYTF,TGCGCCAGCAGCCCGATCCCTAGGGGGCGAGGGAGCTATGGCTACACCTTC
NA,NA,TRBV11-2,TRBJ2-5,CASSLGSTETQYF,TGTGCCAGCAGCTTGGGGAGCACGGAGACCCAGTACTTC
TRBD1,NA,TRBV10-3,TRBJ2-3,CAISTTGGTDTQYF,TGTGCCATCAGTACGACAGGGGGCACAGATACGCAGTATTTT
NA,NA,TRBV30,TRBJ1-3,CAWKGTSSGNTIYF,TGTGCCTGGAAGGGGACCAGCTCTGGAAACACCATATATTTT
NA,NA,TRBV19,TRBJ2-1,CASRLGPSSYNEQFF,TGTGCCAGTAGGTTGGGTCCTAGCTCCTACAATGAGCAGTTCTTC
TRBD2,NA,TRBV4-2,TRBJ2-7,CASSQATSGGGEQYF,TGTGCCAGCAGCCAAGCGACTAGCGGGGGGGGCGAGCAGTACTTC
NA,NA,TRBV5-1,TRBJ2-3,CASSLVASADTQYF,TGCGCCAGCAGCTTGGTCGCGTCTGCAGATACGCAGTATTTT
NA,NA,TRBV19,TRBJ1-1,CASSIESSEAFF,TGTGCCAGTAGTATCGAATCCAGTGAAGCTTTCTTT
NA,few,TRBV7-6,TRBJ1-5,CASSLGADQPQHF,TGTGCCAGCAGCTTAGGGGCGGATCAGCCCCAGCATTTT